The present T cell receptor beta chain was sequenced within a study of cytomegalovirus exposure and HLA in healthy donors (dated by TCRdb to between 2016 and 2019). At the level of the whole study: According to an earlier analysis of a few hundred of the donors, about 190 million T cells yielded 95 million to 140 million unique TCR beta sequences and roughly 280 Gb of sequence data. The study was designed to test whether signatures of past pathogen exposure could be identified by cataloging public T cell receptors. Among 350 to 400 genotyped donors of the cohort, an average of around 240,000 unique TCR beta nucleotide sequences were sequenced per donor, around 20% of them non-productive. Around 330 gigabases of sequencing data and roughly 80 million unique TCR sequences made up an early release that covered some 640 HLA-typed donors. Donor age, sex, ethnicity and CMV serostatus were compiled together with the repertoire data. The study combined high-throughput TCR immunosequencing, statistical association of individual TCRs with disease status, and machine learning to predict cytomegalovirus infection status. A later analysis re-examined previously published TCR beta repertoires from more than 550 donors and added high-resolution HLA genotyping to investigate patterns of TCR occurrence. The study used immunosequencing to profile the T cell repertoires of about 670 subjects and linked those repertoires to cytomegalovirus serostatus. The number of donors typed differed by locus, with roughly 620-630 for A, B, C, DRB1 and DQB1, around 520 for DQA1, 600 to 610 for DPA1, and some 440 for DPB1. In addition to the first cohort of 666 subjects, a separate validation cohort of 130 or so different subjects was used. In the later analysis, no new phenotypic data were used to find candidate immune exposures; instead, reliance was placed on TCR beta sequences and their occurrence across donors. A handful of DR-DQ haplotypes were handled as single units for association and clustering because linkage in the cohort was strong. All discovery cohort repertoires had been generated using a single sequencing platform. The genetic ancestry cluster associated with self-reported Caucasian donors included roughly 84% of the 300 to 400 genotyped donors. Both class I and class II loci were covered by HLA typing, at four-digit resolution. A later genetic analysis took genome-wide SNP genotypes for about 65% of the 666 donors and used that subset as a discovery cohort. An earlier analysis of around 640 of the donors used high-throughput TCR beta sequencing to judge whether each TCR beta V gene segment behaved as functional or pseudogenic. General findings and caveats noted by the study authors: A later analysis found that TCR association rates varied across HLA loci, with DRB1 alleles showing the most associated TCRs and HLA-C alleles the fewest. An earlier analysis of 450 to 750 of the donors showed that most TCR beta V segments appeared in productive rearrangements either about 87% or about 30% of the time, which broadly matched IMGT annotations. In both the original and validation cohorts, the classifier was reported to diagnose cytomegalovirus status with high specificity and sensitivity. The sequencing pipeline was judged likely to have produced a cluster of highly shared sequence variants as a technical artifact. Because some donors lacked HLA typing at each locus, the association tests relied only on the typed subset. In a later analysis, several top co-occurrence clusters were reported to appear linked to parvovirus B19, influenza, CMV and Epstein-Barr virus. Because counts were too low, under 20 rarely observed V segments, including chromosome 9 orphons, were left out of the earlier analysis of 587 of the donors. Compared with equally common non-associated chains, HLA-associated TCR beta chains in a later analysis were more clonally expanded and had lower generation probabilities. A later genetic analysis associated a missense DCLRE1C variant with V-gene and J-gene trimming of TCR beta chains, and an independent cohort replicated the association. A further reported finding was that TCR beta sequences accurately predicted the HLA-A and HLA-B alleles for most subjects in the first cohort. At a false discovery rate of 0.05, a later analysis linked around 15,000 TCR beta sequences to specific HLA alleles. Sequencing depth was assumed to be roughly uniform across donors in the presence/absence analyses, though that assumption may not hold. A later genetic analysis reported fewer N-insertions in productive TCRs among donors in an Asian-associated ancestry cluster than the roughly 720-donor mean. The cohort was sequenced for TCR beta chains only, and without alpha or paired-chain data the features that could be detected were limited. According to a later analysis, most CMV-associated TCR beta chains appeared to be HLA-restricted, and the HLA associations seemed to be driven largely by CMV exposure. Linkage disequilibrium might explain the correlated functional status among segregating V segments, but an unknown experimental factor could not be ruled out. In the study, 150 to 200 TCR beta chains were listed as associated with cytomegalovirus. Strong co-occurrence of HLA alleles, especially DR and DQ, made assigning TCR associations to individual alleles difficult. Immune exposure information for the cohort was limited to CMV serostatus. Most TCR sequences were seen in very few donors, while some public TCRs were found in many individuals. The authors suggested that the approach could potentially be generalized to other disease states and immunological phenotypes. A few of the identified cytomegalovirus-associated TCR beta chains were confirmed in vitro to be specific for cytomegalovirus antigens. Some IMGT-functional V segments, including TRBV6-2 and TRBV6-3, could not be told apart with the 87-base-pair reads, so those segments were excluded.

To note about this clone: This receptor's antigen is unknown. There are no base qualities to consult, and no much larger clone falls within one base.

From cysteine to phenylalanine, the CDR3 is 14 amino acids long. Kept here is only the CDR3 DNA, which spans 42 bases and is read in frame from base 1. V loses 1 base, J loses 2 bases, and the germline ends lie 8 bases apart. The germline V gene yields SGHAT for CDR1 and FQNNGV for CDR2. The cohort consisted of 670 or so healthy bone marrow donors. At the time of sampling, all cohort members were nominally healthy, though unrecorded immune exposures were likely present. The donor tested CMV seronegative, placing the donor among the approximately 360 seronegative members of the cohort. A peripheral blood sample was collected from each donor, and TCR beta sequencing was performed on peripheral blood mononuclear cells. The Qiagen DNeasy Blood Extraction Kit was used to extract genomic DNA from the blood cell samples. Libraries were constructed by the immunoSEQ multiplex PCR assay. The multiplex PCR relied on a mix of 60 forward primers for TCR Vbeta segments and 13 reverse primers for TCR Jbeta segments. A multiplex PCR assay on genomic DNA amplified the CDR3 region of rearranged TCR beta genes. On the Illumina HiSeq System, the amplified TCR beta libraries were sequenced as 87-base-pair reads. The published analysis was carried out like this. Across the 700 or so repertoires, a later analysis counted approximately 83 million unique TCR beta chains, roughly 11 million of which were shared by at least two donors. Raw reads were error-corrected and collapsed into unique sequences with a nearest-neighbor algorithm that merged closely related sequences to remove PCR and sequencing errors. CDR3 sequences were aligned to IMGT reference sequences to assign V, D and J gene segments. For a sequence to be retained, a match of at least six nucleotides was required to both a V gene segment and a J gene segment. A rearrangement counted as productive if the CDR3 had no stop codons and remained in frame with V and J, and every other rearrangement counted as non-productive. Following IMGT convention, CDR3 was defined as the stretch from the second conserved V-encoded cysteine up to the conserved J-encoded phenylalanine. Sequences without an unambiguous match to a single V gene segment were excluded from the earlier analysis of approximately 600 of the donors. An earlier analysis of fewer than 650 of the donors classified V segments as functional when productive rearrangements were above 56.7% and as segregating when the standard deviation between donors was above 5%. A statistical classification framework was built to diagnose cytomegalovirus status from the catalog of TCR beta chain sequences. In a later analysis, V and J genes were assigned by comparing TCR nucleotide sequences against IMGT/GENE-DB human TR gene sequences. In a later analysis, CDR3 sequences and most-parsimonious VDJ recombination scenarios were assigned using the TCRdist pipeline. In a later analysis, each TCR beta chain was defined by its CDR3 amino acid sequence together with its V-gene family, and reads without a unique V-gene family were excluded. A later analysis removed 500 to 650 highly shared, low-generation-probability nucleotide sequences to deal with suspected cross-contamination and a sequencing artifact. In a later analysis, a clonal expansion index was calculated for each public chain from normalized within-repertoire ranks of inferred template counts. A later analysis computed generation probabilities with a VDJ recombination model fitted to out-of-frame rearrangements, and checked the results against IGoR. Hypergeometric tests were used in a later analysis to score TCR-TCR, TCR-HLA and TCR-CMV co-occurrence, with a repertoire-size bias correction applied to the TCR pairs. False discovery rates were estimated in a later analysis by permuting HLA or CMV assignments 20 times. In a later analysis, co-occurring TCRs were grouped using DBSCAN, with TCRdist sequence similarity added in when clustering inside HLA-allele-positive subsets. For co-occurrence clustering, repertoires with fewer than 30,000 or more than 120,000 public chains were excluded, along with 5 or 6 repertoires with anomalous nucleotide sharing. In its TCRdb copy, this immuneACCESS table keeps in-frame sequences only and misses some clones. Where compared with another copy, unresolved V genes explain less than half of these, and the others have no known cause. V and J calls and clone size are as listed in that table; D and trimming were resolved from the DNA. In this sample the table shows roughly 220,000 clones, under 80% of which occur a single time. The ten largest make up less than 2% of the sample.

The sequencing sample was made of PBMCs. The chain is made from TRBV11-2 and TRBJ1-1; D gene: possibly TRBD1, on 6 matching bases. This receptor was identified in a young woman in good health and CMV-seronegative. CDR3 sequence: CASSLGQVNTEAFF. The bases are TGTGCCAGCAGCTTAGGACAGGTCAACACTGAAGCTTTCTTT.